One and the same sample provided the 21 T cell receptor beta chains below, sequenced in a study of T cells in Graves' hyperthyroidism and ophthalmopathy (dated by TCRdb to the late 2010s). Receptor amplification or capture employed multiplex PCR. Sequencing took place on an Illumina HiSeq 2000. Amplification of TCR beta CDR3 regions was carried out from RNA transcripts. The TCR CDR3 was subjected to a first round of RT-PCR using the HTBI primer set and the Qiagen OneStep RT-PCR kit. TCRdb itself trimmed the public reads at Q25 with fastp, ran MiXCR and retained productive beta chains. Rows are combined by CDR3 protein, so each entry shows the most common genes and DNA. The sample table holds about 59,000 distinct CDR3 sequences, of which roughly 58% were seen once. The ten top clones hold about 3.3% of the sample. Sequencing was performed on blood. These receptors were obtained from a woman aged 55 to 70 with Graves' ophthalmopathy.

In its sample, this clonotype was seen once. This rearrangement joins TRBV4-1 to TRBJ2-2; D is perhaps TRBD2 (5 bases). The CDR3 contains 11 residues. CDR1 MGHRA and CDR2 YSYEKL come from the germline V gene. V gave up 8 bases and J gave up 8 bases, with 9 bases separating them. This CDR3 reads CASVGAGELFF. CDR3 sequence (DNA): TGCGCCAGCGTGGGAGCGGGGGAGCTGTTTTTT.

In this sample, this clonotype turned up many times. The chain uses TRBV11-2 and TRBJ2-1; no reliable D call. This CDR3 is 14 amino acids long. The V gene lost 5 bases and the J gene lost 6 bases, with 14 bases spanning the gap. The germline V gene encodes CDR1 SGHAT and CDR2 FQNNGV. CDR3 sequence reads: CASSLTRWANEQFF. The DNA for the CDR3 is TGTGCCAGCAGCCTTACGCGATGGGCCAATGAGCAGTTCTTC.

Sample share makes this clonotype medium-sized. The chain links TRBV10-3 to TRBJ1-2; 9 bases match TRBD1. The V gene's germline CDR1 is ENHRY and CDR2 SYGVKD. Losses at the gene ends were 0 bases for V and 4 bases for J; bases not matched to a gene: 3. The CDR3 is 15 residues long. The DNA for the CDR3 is TGTGCCATCAGTGAGTCACAGGGGGCTGTCTATGGCTACACCTTC. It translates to CAISESQGAVYGYTF.

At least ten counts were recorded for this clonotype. In DNA, the CDR3 is TGTGCCAGCAGCTTATGGGGGAATCAGCCCCAGCATTTT. Translation: CASSLWGNQPQHF. The V gene is TRBV7-9, the J gene TRBJ1-5; D may be TRBD1 (5 bases). From germline, CDR1 is SEHNR and CDR2 FQNEAQ (reference sequence). This CDR3 spans 13 amino acids. The V gene lost 2 bases and the J gene lost 4 bases, with 6 bases spanning the gap. The complete variable domain, with remaining parts taken from reference TRBV7-9 and TRBJ1-5, reads DTGVSQNPRHKITKRGQNVTFRCDPISEHNRLYWYRQTLGQGPEFLTYFQNEAQLEKSRLLSDRFSAERPKGSFSTLEIQRTEQGDSAMYLCASSLWGNQPQHFGDGTRLSIL.

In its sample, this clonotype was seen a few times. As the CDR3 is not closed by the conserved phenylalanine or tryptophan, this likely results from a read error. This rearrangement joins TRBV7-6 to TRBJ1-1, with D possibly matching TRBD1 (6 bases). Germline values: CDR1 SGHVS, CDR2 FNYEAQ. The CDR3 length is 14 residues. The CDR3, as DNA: TGTGCCAGCAGCTTAGGGGGGCCGAGGACTGAGGCTTTCCTT. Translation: CASSLGGPRTEAFL.

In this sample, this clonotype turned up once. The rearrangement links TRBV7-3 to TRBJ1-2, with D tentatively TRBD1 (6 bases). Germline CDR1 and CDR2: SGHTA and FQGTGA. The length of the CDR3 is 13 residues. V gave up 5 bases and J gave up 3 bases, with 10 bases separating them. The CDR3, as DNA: TGTGCCAGCAGCCCAGACAGGTACTATGGCTACACCTTC. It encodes CASSPDRYYGYTF.

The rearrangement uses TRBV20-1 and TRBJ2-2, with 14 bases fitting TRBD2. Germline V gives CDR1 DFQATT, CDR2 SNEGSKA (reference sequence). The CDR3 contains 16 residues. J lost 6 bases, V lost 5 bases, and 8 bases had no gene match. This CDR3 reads CSALPTSGRAPGELFF. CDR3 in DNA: TGCAGTGCTCTCCCGACTAGCGGGAGGGCCCCCGGGGAGCTGTTTTTT.

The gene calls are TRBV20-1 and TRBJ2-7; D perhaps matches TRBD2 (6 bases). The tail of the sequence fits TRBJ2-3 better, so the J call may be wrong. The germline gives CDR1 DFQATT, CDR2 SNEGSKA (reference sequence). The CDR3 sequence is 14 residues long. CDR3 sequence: CSARGGMEAYEQYF. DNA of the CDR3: TGCAGTGCTAGAGGCGGGATGGAGGCCTACGAGCAGTATTTT.

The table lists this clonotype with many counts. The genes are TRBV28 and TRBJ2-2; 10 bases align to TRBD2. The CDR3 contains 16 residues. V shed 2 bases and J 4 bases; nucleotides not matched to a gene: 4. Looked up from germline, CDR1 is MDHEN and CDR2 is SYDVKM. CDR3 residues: CASSLVSGRVTGELFF. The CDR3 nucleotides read TGTGCCAGCAGTTTAGTGAGCGGGAGGGTCACCGGGGAGCTGTTTTTT.

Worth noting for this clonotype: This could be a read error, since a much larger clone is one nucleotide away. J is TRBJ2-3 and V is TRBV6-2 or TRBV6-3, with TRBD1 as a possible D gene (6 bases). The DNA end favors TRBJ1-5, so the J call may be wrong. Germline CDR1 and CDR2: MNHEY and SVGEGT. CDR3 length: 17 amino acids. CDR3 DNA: TGTGCCAGCAGCCCCTCCCGCCCAGCGGGGGGCACAGATACGCAGCATTTT. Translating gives CASSPSRPAGGTDTQHF.

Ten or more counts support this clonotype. CDR3 sequence reads: CASSSTPAALHEQYF. CDR3 nucleotide sequence: TGTGCCAGCAGCTCGACACCGGCAGCATTACACGAGCAGTACTTC. The V and J genes are TRBV5-8 and TRBJ2-7; D is ambiguous. The CDR3 consists of 15 residues. From germline, CDR1 is SGHTS and CDR2 YDEGEE. The V end lost 3 bases, the J end lost 5 bases, and 18 bases lay between the germline ends.

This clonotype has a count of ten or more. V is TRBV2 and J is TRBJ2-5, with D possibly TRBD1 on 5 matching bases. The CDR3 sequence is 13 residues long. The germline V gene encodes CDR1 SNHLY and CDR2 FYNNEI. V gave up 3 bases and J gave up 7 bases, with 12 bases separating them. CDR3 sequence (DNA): TGTGCCAGCAGTGAGCGCTACAGGTGGACCCAGTACTTC. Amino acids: CASSERYRWTQYF.

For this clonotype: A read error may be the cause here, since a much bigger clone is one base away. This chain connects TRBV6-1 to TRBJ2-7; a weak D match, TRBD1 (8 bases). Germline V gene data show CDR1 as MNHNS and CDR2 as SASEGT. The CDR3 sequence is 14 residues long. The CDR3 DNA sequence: TGTGCCGGCAGTGAAGCGGGGACAGGCAACGAGCGGTACTTT. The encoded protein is CAGSEAGTGNERYF.

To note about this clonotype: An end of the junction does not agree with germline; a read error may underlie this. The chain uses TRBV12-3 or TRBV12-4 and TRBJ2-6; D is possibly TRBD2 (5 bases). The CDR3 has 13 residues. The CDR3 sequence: CASSLGGPNTEAF. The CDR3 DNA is TGTGCCAGCAGTTTAGGCGGGCCGAACACTGAAGCTTTC.

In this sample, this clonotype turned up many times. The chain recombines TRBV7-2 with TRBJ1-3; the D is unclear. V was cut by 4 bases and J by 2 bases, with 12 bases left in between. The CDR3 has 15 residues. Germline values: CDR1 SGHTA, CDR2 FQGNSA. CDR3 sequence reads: CASSSYTNTGNTIYF. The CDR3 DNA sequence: TGTGCCAGCAGCTCGTACACAAACACTGGAAACACCATATATTTT.

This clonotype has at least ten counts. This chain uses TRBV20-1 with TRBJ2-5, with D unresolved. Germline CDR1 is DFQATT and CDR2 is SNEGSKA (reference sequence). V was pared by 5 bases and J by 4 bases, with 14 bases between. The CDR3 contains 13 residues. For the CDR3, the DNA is TGCAGTGCTGGCCCACGCGGACGAGAGACCCAGTACTTC. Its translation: CSAGPRGRETQYF.

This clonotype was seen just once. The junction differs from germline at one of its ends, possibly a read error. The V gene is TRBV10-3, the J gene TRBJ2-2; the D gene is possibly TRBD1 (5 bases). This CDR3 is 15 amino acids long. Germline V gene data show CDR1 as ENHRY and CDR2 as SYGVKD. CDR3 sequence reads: CAITNQGANTGEPFF. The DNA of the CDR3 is TGTGCCATCACAAATCAGGGCGCGAACACCGGAGAGCCGTTTTTT.

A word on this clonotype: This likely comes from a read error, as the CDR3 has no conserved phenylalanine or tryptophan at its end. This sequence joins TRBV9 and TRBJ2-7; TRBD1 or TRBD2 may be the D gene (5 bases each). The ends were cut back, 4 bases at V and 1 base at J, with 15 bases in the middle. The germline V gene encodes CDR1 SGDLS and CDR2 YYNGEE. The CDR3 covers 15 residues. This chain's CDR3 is CASSPGASLSYEQYS. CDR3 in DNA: TGTGCCAGCAGCCCCGGGGCATCATTATCCTACGAGCAGTACTCC.

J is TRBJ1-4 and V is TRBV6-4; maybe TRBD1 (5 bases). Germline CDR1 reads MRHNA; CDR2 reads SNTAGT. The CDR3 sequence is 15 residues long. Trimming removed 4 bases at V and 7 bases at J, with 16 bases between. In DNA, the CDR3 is TGTGCCAGCAGTGGCGCGGGGGGAGGCGGTGAAAAACTGTTTTTT. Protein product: CASSGAGGGGEKLFF.

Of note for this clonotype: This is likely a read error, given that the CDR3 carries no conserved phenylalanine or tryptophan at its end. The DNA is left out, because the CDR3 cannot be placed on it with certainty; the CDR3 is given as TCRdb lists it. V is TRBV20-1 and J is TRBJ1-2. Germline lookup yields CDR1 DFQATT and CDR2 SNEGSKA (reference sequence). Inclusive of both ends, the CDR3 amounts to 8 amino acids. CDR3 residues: CSARAQTS.

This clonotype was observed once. CDR3 amino acids: CASSPTAGVQYNEQFF. The CDR3 coding sequence is TGCGCCAGCAGCCCAACCGCTGGGGTACAGTACAATGAGCAGTTCTTC. J is TRBJ2-1 and V is TRBV4-1; D is unresolved. The CDR3 covers 16 residues. CDR1 MGHRA and CDR2 YSYEKL come from the germline V gene. Trimming cost V 4 bases and J 4 bases, with 17 bases left between them.